This is a list of T cell receptor beta chains from one sample in a study of CD8 T cells in ankylosing spondylitis. TCRdb recomputed calls from the 5' RACE reads with MiXCR, one row per CDR3 protein. Among more than 400,000 distinct CDR3 sequences, 5.3% were seen once, and the ten largest hold under 4.5%. Sequencing was carried out using blood, either unsorted or a sorted T cell fraction (not recorded which). Receptors were obtained from a male donor with ankylosing spondylitis. Each CDR3 is given with its conserved first and last residue. Each record gives: J gene, V gene, CDR3 protein.

TRBJ2-1 | TRBV20-1 | CSHSGTSGYNEQFF
TRBJ1-4 | TRBV6-2/TRBV6-3 | CASSDQGRSATNEKLFF
TRBJ2-5 | TRBV7-2 | CASSLMETQYF
TRBJ2-5 | TRBV6-2/TRBV6-3 | CASSYRTRLAGAQETQYF
TRBJ2-1 | TRBV27 | CASTGGNEQFF
TRBJ1-1 | TRBV7-8 | CASSTGELAEAFF
TRBJ2-7 | TRBV7-2 | CASTPTASSYEQYF
TRBJ1-5 | TRBV20-1 | CSAYDRLANQPQHF
TRBJ2-2 | TRBV12-3/TRBV12-4 | CASTLAGTTTGELFF
TRBJ2-5 | TRBV9 | CASSAGQQQETQYF
TRBJ2-7 | TRBV27 | CASCRSSGSYEQYF
TRBJ1-2 | TRBV4-3 | CASSQDLRPYGYTF
TRBJ2-1 | TRBV6-1 | CASAGLAGDEQFF
TRBJ2-2 | TRBV7-6 | CASSLDGITNTGELFF
TRBJ2-7 | TRBV6-2/TRBV6-3 | CASTRTGSPYEQYF
TRBJ2-1 | TRBV9 | CASSVGGGTYDNEQFF
TRBJ2-1 | TRBV29-1 | CSVVTKQGLNEQFF
TRBJ2-7 | TRBV20-1 | CSALGLAGVSLEQYF
TRBJ2-6 | TRBV20-1 | CSARGTAGANVLTF
TRBJ1-2 | TRBV14 | CASSQEGDIDWYGYTF
TRBJ2-4 | TRBV20-1 | CSGTSPENIQYF
TRBJ2-7 | TRBV20-1 | CSARDWGGAVEEQYF
TRBJ2-7 | TRBV20-1 | CSARGQSIYEQYF
TRBJ2-7 | TRBV5-1 | CASSLNRAHEQYF
TRBJ1-1 | TRBV6-4 | CASRDGSLGTEAFF
TRBJ2-7 | TRBV6-1 | CASSDHPGDSYEQYF
TRBJ2-5 | TRBV7-3 | CASSHGGRGETQYF
TRBJ1-1 | TRBV28 | CASSWANTEAFF
TRBJ2-1 | TRBV7-8 | CASSLVRDGRYNEQFF